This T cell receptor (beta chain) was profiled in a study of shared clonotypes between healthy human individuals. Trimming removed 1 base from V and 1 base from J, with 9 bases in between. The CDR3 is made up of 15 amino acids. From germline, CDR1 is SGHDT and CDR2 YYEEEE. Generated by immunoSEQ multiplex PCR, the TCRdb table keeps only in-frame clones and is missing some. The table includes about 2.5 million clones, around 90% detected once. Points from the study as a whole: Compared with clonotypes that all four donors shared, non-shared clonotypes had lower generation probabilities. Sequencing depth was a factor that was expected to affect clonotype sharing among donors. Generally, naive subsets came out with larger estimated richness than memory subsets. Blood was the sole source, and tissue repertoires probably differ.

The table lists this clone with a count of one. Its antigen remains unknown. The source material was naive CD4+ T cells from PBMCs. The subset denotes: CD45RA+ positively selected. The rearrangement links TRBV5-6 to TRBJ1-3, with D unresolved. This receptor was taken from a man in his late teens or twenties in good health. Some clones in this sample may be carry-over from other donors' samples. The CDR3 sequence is CASSLIGSSGNTIYF. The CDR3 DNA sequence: TGTGCCAGCAGCTTGATAGGGTCTTCTGGAAACACCATATATTTT.